This is a list of T cell receptor beta chains from one sample in a study of T-cell reconstitution after alpha-beta-depleted transplantation in children. TCRdb reprocessed the PCR reads via MiXCR and lists one record per CDR3 protein. The sample includes around 680,000 distinct CDR3 sequences, over 15% of them seen just once. Source: PBMCs from the stem cell graft donor, taken from the stem cell graft. The receptors stem from a human donor who donated a stem cell graft to a child with acute myeloid leukemia. Both conserved end residues are part of each CDR3. Each record gives: J gene, D gene, clone size, V gene, CDR3 DNA, CDR3 protein. The D gene is left open where the match is weak. Only some rows state a clone size, as once, few, many or a class for expanded clones.

TRBJ1-5 . . TRBV12-3/TRBV12-4 TGTGCCAGCAGTTTAGCGCCGGCCAACTATCAGCCCCAGCATTTT CASSLAPANYQPQHF
TRBJ2-1 . many TRBV20-1 TGCAGTGCTAGCCCGACAGTCCCCAATGAGCAGTTCTTC CSASPTVPNEQFF
TRBJ2-7 TRBD2 few TRBV5-1 TGCGCCAGCAGCATTACGGGAGGTAAATCCTACGAGCAGTACTTC CASSITGGKSYEQYF
TRBJ2-1 TRBD2 . TRBV6-2/TRBV6-3 TGTGCCAGCAGTTATTTTCAGTCAGCGGGGGGGCCGCGTGAGCAGTTCTTC CASSYFQSAGGPREQFF
TRBJ2-1 . . TRBV11-2 TGTGCCAGCAGCAGGCAGACCCCCCTCTCGGAGCAGTTCTTC CASSRQTPLSEQFF
TRBJ2-3 . few TRBV27 TGTGCCACCGATCCAGGGCTAGGTACTAGCACAGATACGCAGTATTTT CATDPGLGTSTDTQYF
TRBJ2-2 . few TRBV2 TGTGCCAACGTAGGGATGGCCGGGGAGCTGTTTTTT CANVGMAGELFF
TRBJ2-1 . few TRBV6-1 TGTGCCAGCAAAAGGTCAGGCGCTAATGAGCAGTTCTTC CASKRSGANEQFF
TRBJ2-3 . few TRBV6-5 TGTGCCAGCAGTGACTCTTTGAGGCGAGACACAGATACGCAGTATTTT CASSDSLRRDTDTQYF
TRBJ2-3 . . TRBV6-5 TGTGCCAGCACGGGGTTGACTGAAGGGAGCGCAGATACGCAGTATTTT CASTGLTEGSADTQYF
TRBJ2-2 TRBD2 . TRBV20-1 TGCTGTGCTCCCATGGGGGACGGGGGGGCCCTTGGCACCGGGGAGCTGTTTTTT CCAPMGDGGALGTGELFF
TRBJ2-3 . many TRBV11-2 TGTGCCAGCAGCTCAGTGACGCAGTATTTT CASSSVTQYF
TRBJ1-2 . few TRBV5-1 TGCGCCAGCAGCTTGGGAGTTTTGGGGAAGGCAAACACCTTC CASSLGVLGKANTF
TRBJ2-1 TRBD2 many TRBV7-2 TGTGCCAGCAGCTATGGACTAGCGGGCAATGAGCAGTTCTTC CASSYGLAGNEQFF
TRBJ2-1 . . TRBV12-3/TRBV12-4 TGTGCCAGCACCGTATCGATCGCAGCAGGAGGGGGTGAGCAGTTCTTC CASTVSIAAGGGEQFF
TRBJ2-7 . . TRBV4-3 TGCGCCAGCAGCCAAGATGCGGCAGGGTCCTACGAGCAGTACTTC CASSQDAAGSYEQYF
TRBJ2-7 TRBD1 . TRBV7-2 TGTGCCAGCAGCGGGGACAGGGCCCACGAGCAGTACTTC CASSGDRAHEQYF